This T cell receptor beta chain was sequenced during a study of tumor-infiltrating lymphocytes in primary liver carcinoma. Study overall: Patients' primary liver carcinoma was surgically resected.

This clonotype was seen ten or more times. The antigen remains unidentified. With 500 ng total RNA as template and a constant-region primer, TCR beta cDNA was made. Employing slightly modified ARM-PCR, three nested multiplex PCR rounds were run, and these gave rise to the TCR beta libraries. The first two PCR rounds, around 11 cycles each, used TRBV1-TRBV30 forward primers and a C-beta reverse primer. TCRdb passed the multiplex PCR reads through MiXCR, listing each CDR3 protein once. This table has 200,000 or so distinct CDR3 sequences, 65% appearing once. Germline loops: CDR1 SQVTM, CDR2 ANQGSEA. Trimming cost V 6 bases and J 4 bases, with 12 bases left between them. The CDR3 totals 12 residues. Alongside blood RNA obtained from unsorted whole blood, germline DNA was also extracted. General study findings and limits: Researchers found tumor-adjacent and tumor-blood pairs overlapped less than tumor region pairs. Tumors significantly exceeded blood in top-250-clone fraction (p = 0.039). Because of bulk unsorted sampling, CD4+ and CD8+ repertoires were not subjected to comparison.

The sequence was obtained from a woman in her fifties or sixties with primary liver carcinoma and hepatitis B virus infection. The sequenced material came from peripheral blood. This chain links TRBV29-1 with TRBJ1-1, with D unclear. The CDR3 here is CSVLIRGTEAFF. CDR3 nucleotide sequence: TGCAGCGTCCTCATCCGGGGCACTGAAGCTTTCTTT.